These 16 T cell receptor beta chains were sequenced from one sample in a study of T cells in Graves' hyperthyroidism and ophthalmopathy. Regions amplified from RNA transcripts were the TCR beta CDR3 regions. The TCR CDR3 first-round RT-PCR relied on the HTBI primer set. Each CDR3 protein is one row after TCRdb ran MiXCR on the multiplex PCR reads. The sample yields 96,000 or so distinct CDR3 sequences, over 50% seen once. Sequencing used blood. These receptors were taken from a woman aged 40 to 50 with Graves' hyperthyroidism.

Concerning this clonotype itself: One junction end disagrees with the germline gene, perhaps due to a read error. This chain connects TRBV5-1 to TRBJ2-3; 7 nucleotides agree with TRBD2. The CDR3 runs to 16 residues. In germline, CDR1 is SGHRS, CDR2 YFSETQ. For the CDR3, the DNA is TGCGCCAGCGGCTTGAAGGGGAGGGCCAGCACAGATACGCAGTATTTT. Translation gives CASGLKGRASTDTQYF.

The V gene is TRBV7-9, the J gene TRBJ1-1, with D maybe TRBD1 (5 bases). Trimming removed 6 bases at V and 1 base at J, with 15 bases between. This CDR3 comprises 15 residues. Looked up from germline, CDR1 is SEHNR and CDR2 is FQNEAQ (reference sequence). The CDR3 DNA sequence: TGTGCCAGCAGTGCTAGGGGACGGCCGAACACTGAAGCTTTCTTT. Its translation: CASSARGRPNTEAFF.

The chain employs TRBV7-9 and TRBJ1-5; 10 bases line up with TRBD1. The CDR3 sequence is 15 residues long. Germline-derived CDR1 and CDR2 are SEHNR and FQNEAQ (reference sequence). V lost 6 bases and J lost 11; bases outside the gene matches: 13. The CDR3: CASSSLTGGRETQHF. The CDR3 DNA is TGTGCCAGCAGTTCCCTGACAGGGGGCCGAGAGACCCAGCATTTT.

This clonotype was seen at least ten times. The rearrangement uses TRBV10-1 and TRBJ2-7; the match to TRBD2 covers 12 bases. Germline V gene data show CDR1 as WNHNN and CDR2 as SYGVQD (reference sequence). J lost 2 bases, V lost 0 bases, and 5 bases had no gene match. The CDR3 runs to 17 residues. CDR3: CASSESTLAGGPYEQYF. CDR3 DNA sequence: TGCGCCAGCAGTGAGTCAACTCTAGCGGGAGGGCCCTACGAGCAGTACTTC.

The sample holds many counts of this clonotype. V usage is TRBV5-4 and J usage is TRBJ1-2; 9 bases map to TRBD1. The ends lost 1 base at V and 4 bases at J; junction bases unmatched: 5. The CDR3 has 15 amino acids. CDR1 is SGHNT and CDR2 is YYREEE in the germline V gene (reference sequence). CDR3 sequence reads: CASSLRQGVGYGYTF. Written as DNA, the CDR3 is TGTGCCAGCAGCTTGAGACAGGGGGTTGGCTATGGCTACACCTTC.

This clonotype has ten or more counts. The rearrangement uses TRBV6-1 and TRBJ2-2; 10 bases are shared with TRBD2. Germline CDR1 is MNHNS and CDR2 is SASEGT. The CDR3 has 15 residues. V gave up 5 bases and J gave up 7 bases; unmatched junction bases: 7. The CDR3 nucleotides are TGTGCCAGCAGTCCTATAGCGGGAGGCGGCGGGGAGCTGTTTTTT. Its protein is CASSPIAGGGGELFF.

This clonotype was seen a handful of times. The J gene is TRBJ1-5, the V gene TRBV7-9, with D possibly being TRBD1 (6 bases). The germline V gene encodes CDR1 SEHNR and CDR2 FQNEAQ (reference sequence). The CDR3 length is 15 residues. V dropped 5 bases and J dropped 11 bases, with 22 bases sitting between them. The CDR3 coding sequence is TGTGCCAGCAGCACCCGGCTAGCGGGACAAGAGACCCAGCATTTT. Translated: CASSTRLAGQETQHF.

The chain couples TRBV15 to TRBJ1-2; weak D call: TRBD1 (6 bases). CDR3 size: 16 residues. CDR1 is LNHNV, CDR2 YYDKDF, per germline (reference sequence). V was pared by 3 bases and J by 7 bases, with 21 bases between. The CDR3 here is CATSSLWAGATRGYTF. CDR3 in DNA: TGTGCCACCAGCAGCCTCTGGGCAGGGGCTACCCGTGGCTACACCTTC.

This clonotype was recorded at least ten times. The chain is built from TRBV7-2 and TRBJ1-2, with D uncertain. The CDR3 length is 14 residues. The ends were cut back, 1 base at V and 8 bases at J, with 14 bases in the middle. The germline CDR1 and CDR2 sequences are SGHTA and FQGNSA. The CDR3 is CASSLVSGNRGYTF. CDR3 nucleotide sequence: TGTGCCAGCAGCTTAGTGTCAGGCAATAGGGGCTACACCTTC.

This clonotype showed up just once. V and J are TRBV11-2 and TRBJ2-5; TRBD2 matches 8 bases. CDR1 SGHAT and CDR2 FQNNGV come from the germline V gene. This CDR3 spans 14 amino acids. The J segment lost 4 bases and the V segment lost 5 bases, leaving 6 bases of the junction unmatched. The CDR3 reads CASSLRGAGETQYF. CDR3 bases: TGTGCCAGCAGCCTGCGGGGGGCCGGAGAGACCCAGTACTTC. Looking up the rest from reference TRBV11-2 and TRBJ2-5 gives the full variable domain: EAGVAQSPRYKIIEKRQSVAFWCNPISGHATLYWYQQILGQGPKLLIQFQNNGVVDDSQLPKDRFSAERLKGVDSTLKIQPAKLEDSAVYLCASSLRGAGETQYFGPGTRLLVL.

The rearrangement uses TRBV29-1 and TRBJ1-5; 8 bases are shared with TRBD1. The length of the CDR3 is 13 residues. Germline-derived CDR1 and CDR2 are SQVTM and ANQGSEA. The trim removed 4 bases at V and 3 bases at J, leaving 2 bases unmatched. DNA for the CDR3: TGCAGCGTTGGACAGGGGCCCAATCAGCCCCAGCATTTT. Its protein is CSVGQGPNQPQHF.

As to this clonotype: A much larger clonotype is one base distant, so this may be a read error. Because the CDR3's place on the DNA is in doubt, the DNA is left out and the CDR3 is given as listed by TCRdb. The rearrangement joins TRBV29-1 to TRBJ1-2. Inclusive of both ends, the CDR3 amounts to 13 amino acids. The germline V gene encodes CDR1 SQVTM and CDR2 ANQGSEA. This chain's CDR3 is CSFTDRANYGCTF.

In this sample, this clonotype turned up once. Because the CDR3 is missing its conserved closing phenylalanine or tryptophan, this is likely a read error. V and J are TRBV9 and TRBJ2-6, with TRBD1 identical over 7 bases. From germline, CDR1 is SGDLS and CDR2 YYNGEE. The V gene end was trimmed by 2 bases and the J gene end by 0 bases; junction bases not matched to a gene: 5. The CDR3 is 17 amino acids. The CDR3, as DNA: TGTGCCAGCAGCGTGTGGGACAGCCGCTCTGGGGCCAACGTCCTGACTCCA. Protein product: CASSVWDSRSGANVLTP.

The chain links TRBV30 to TRBJ2-7; D is possibly TRBD1 (5 bases). Trimming left V 1 base short and J 2 bases short, with 12 bases between. CDR1 is GTSNPN and CDR2 is SVGIG in the germline V gene (reference sequence). The CDR3 runs to 14 residues. CDR3: CAWSAQVLTYEQYF. CDR3 bases: TGTGCCTGGAGTGCACAGGTACTAACCTACGAGCAGTACTTC.

As regards this clonotype: Its ends do not fully match the called genes, so a read error is possible. This sequence joins TRBV5-1 and TRBJ2-2; a possible D gene is TRBD2 (6 bases). CDR3 length: 16 amino acids. CDR1 is SGHRS and CDR2 is YFSETQ in the germline V gene. CDR3 sequence: CASRARGGQNTGELFF. CDR3 sequence (DNA): TGCGCCAGCAGGGCGAGGGGAGGTCAGAACACTGGGGAGCTGTTTTTT.

V gene TRBV10-3 combines with J gene TRBJ2-5; D is unresolved. The V end lost 3 bases, the J end lost 1 base, and 6 bases lay between the germline ends. The germline gives CDR1 ENHRY, CDR2 SYGVKD. There are 13 residues in the CDR3. The CDR3 sequence is CAISEGPQETQYF. The CDR3 bases are TGTGCCATCAGTGAAGGACCCCAAGAGACCCAGTACTTC.